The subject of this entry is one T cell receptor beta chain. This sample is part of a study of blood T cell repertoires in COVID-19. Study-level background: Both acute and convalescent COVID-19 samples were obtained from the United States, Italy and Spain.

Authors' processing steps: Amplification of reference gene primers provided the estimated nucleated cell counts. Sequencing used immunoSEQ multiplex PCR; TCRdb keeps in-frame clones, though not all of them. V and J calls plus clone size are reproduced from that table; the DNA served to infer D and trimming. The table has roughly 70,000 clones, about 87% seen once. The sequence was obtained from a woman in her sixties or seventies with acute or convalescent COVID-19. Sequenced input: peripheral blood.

CDR3 in amino acids: CAISESGDRGTEAFF. In DNA, the CDR3 is TGTGCCATCAGTGAGTCGGGGGACAGGGGCACTGAAGCTTTCTTT. The rearrangement links TRBV10-3 to TRBJ1-1, with TRBD1 matching over 10 bases. V trimming: 0 bases; J trimming: 4 bases; junction bases outside the gene matches: 2. Germline CDR1 is ENHRY and CDR2 is SYGVKD. This CDR3 has 15 amino acids.